The entry below gives a single TCR beta chain sequence along with its context. What it binds is unknown. The data are from a study of shared clonotypes between healthy human individuals. Study-level results: How much donors shared clonotypes was expected to be affected by sequencing depth. In contrast to clonotypes shared by all four donors, non-shared clonotypes had lower generation probabilities.

TCRdb's table, derived via immunoSEQ multiplex PCR, lists solely in-frame clones and lacks some. The data contain under 1,100,000 clones, about 70% of them singletons. Trimming took 5 bases from V and 8 from J, leaving 11 bases between them. The V gene's germline CDR1 is SGHDT and CDR2 YYEEEE. The CDR3 is made up of 12 amino acids. The receptor was isolated from a young man in good health. The sequenced material came from memory CD4+ T cells sorted from blood. Subset denoted: CD45RA-negative fraction. This chain links TRBV5-6 with TRBJ2-4; D could derive from TRBD1 or TRBD2 (5 bases each). The DNA of the CDR3 is TGTGCCAGCAGTCTTTTGGGGGACATTCAGTACTTC. This translates into CASSLLGDIQYF.